This T cell receptor (beta chain) came from a study of Graves' ophthalmopathy and Graves' hyperthyroidism. Study-wide results and limits: Most expanded thyroid clonotypes above 0.001 frequency also appeared in blood.

RNA transcripts yielded amplified TCR beta CDR3 regions. An opening RT-PCR round employed HTBI primers and preceded a second-round multiplex PCR. Using its own MiXCR run on the multiplex PCR reads, TCRdb lists one record per CDR3 protein. The data show 300,000 to 450,000 distinct CDR3 sequences, about a sixth seen once. This clonotype came up many times. The target antigen is unknown. The CDR3 sequence is 13 residues long. J was trimmed by 5 bases and V by 10 bases; bases with no gene match: 10. Germline CDR1 and CDR2: MDHEN and SYDVKM. Patients in the hyperthyroidism group, adults aged 18 to 65, were newly diagnosed, under 2 months' duration. The authors isolated PBMCs from 9.5 to 10 ml of fresh peripheral blood.

Material for sequencing was peripheral blood. The V gene is TRBV28, the J gene TRBJ1-1; 7 bases line up with TRBD1. This receptor was identified in an adult woman with stable Graves' hyperthyroidism. This CDR3 is CAILPLQGTEAFF. The CDR3 nucleotides read TGTGCCATTCTTCCCCTACAGGGGACTGAAGCTTTCTTT.